The present T cell receptor beta chain was sequenced within a study of shared clonotypes between healthy human individuals. Study-wide findings and caveats: Sharing across several donors was seen in around 5% of naive CD4 clonotypes.

Sorted subsets were amplified in replicate PCRs using 150 to 250 ng DNA, 32,000 or so T cell genomes. Clones were read by immunoSEQ multiplex PCR, and TCRdb kept only the in-frame ones, dropping some. The repertoire has 850,000 to 1,200,000 clones, about 80% of them found once; the top ten carry approximately 1.5%. V dropped 3 bases and J dropped 8 bases, with 9 bases sitting between them. Germline CDR1 SEHNR, CDR2 FQNEAQ (reference sequence). CDR3 length equals 12 residues. This clone occurred once. Antigen specificity is unknown. The receptor was isolated from a young man in good health. The chain links TRBV7-9 to TRBJ2-3; perhaps TRBD1 as D (7 bases). The sequenced sample consisted of memory CD4+ T cells sorted from blood. The subset denotes: CD45RA-negative fraction. CDR3 amino acids: CASSLQGGTQYF. CDR3 DNA: TGTGCCAGCAGCTTGCAGGGGGGTACGCAGTATTTT.